This is a list of T cell receptor beta chains from one sample in a study of T cells in Graves' hyperthyroidism and ophthalmopathy. MiXCR, run by TCRdb on the multiplex PCR reads, gives a single entry per CDR3 protein. This sample has 45,000 to 50,000 distinct CDR3 sequences; 49% occur once, and the top ten carry roughly 32%. Specimen: peripheral blood or thyroid tissue (not recorded which). All receptors come from a woman in her forties or fifties with Graves' hyperthyroidism. Each CDR3 is given without its conserved first and last residue. D genes are given only for firm matches. Some rows mark clone size as missing; the rest say once, few, many or name a class of expanded clone.

d_call	clone_size	v_call	cdr3_length	cdr3_aa
-	many	TRBV28	13	ATYTSGTSLYGYT
TRBD2	-	TRBV2	12	ASRGLAGGVEQY
-	many	TRBV5-6	13	ASSLGRQWTYEQY
TRBD1	-	TRBV5-4	13	ASSLWGTGRYEQY
TRBD2	-	TRBV20-1	14	SADPGTSGHSYEQY
-	many	TRBV4-3	15	ASSQDRQGIAGNTIY
TRBD2	-	TRBV2	12	ASKQAGGHHEQY
TRBD1	many	TRBV4-3	13	ASSSYRGLTDTQY
TRBD1	-	TRBV2	11	ASRTGANTEAF
-	many	TRBV27	12	ASSLMGRNSPLH
-	few	TRBV29-1	9	SLGPNYEQY
-	-	TRBV7-6	12	ASSFASRGETQY
-	-	TRBV11-1	14	ASSLALWDPSYEQY
TRBD1	-	TRBV20-1	12	SAPRDRGPYEQY
TRBD1	-	TRBV29-1	13	SARGDRVRSYEQY
TRBD1	few	TRBV9	13	ASSVSAGGDYGYT
TRBD2	-	TRBV5-4	13	ASSLGAGGRETQY
-	many	TRBV5-1	13	ASTRLGPEGGELF
-	few	TRBV7-6	12	ASRRGTENTEAF
TRBD2	many	TRBV24-1	16	ATSDPPGLLMNSYEQY
-	-	TRBV5-1	13	ASGLGGGRKCEQY
-	many	TRBV28	11	ASSLWGIYGYT
-	many	TRBV28	12	ASSFISGRQPQH
TRBD1	many	TRBV7-8	14	ASSQELRGPGETQY
-	-	TRBV7-8	11	ASTLRAPYEQY
TRBD1	-	TRBV5-1	14	ASRTGTGTSRYGQY
TRBD1	-	TRBV20-1	8	SATDRGAF
-	many	TRBV7-9	12	ASAPGTNTGELF
-	-	TRBV29-1	10	SLDSGNYGYA